The 24 T cell receptor beta chains presented below share a single source sample, sequenced in a study of blood T cell repertoires in COVID-19. Sequencing was performed with immunoSEQ multiplex PCR; in TCRdb, only in-frame clones are kept and a portion is missing. The sample holds about 15,000 clones, roughly 92% seen once. What was sequenced was peripheral blood. The receptors shown here come from a human donor with active COVID-19. The donor label of this sample is uncertain.

The DNA of the CDR3 is TGTGCCAGCAGCTTGGCCCTGGGGAGCGTTCAGTACTTC. Protein sequence: CASSLALGSVQYF. This chain links TRBV5-6 with TRBJ2-7, with D possibly being TRBD2 (5 bases). The CDR3 is 13 amino acids. Germline CDR1 is SGHDT and CDR2 is YYEEEE. The ends were cut back, 0 bases at V and 10 bases at J, with 14 bases in the middle.

The chain uses TRBV27 and TRBJ1-5; 8 nucleotides agree with TRBD1. The length of the CDR3 is 15 residues. Germline V gene sequence: CDR1 MNHEY, CDR2 SMNVEV (reference sequence). J was trimmed by 2 bases and V by 4 bases; bases with no gene match: 4. CDR3: CASSSETGGNQPQHF. The CDR3 nucleotides read TGTGCCAGCAGTTCGGAGACAGGGGGCAATCAGCCCCAGCATTTT.

The V gene is TRBV5-1, the J gene TRBJ2-2, with D uncertain. Germline V gene sequence: CDR1 SGHRS, CDR2 YFSETQ. The CDR3 contains 12 residues. Trimming cost V 6 bases and J 5 bases, with 8 bases left between them. The CDR3 DNA follows: TGCGCCAGCAACAAGGAGACCGGGGAGCTGTTTTTT. Protein sequence: CASNKETGELFF. Drawing the rest from reference TRBV5-1 and TRBJ2-2, the complete variable domain is KAGVTQTPRYLIKTRGQQVTLSCSPISGHRSVSWYQQTPGQGLQFLFEYFSETQRNKGNFPGRFSGRQFSNSRSEMNVSTLELGDSALYLCASNKETGELFFGEGSRLTVL.

The chain employs TRBV11-2 and TRBJ2-2; 9 bases are shared with TRBD1. Germline CDR1 SGHAT, CDR2 FQNNGV. CDR3 length: 16 residues. J was trimmed by 0 bases and V by 5 bases; bases with no gene match: 4. The CDR3 here is CASSPRQGANTGELFF. As DNA, the CDR3 is TGTGCCAGCAGCCCGCGACAGGGGGCGAACACCGGGGAGCTGTTTTTT.

J is TRBJ1-6 and V is TRBV27; TRBD1 aligns across 9 bases. J lost 1 base, V lost 0 bases, and 4 bases had no gene match. The CDR3 length is 18 residues. From germline, CDR1 is MNHEY and CDR2 SMNVEV (reference sequence). CDR3 sequence (DNA): TGTGCCAGCAGTTTATCGGGACAGGGATGGTCCTATAATTCACCCCTCCACTTT. This encodes CASSLSGQGWSYNSPLHF.

The chain employs TRBV5-6 and TRBJ2-3, with D perhaps matching TRBD2 (7 bases). The germline gives CDR1 SGHDT, CDR2 YYEEEE. The CDR3 sequence is 15 residues long. V dropped 3 bases and J dropped 6 bases, with 17 bases sitting between them. The DNA of the CDR3 is TGTGCCAGCAGCTGGGGGGCGGGAGTGAGCGATACGCAGTATTTT. Its protein product is CASSWGAGVSDTQYF.

This chain uses TRBV7-9 with TRBJ1-1; the D is unclear. Germline loops: CDR1 SEHNR, CDR2 FQNEAQ (reference sequence). Between the trimmed V and J ends, which lost 5 bases and 9 bases, there was a span of 22 bases. This CDR3 is built from 15 residues. CDR3: CASSRTPGRSGKAFF. CDR3 bases: TGTGCCAGCAGCCGAACCCCTGGACGGAGCGGTAAAGCTTTCTTT.

This rearrangement joins TRBV7-2 to TRBJ1-1, with a weak D call TRBD1 (5 bases). Germline loops: CDR1 SGHTA, CDR2 FQGNSA. CDR3 size: 14 residues. The V gene lost 0 bases and the J gene lost 4 bases, with 9 bases spanning the gap. The CDR3: CASSLAQGSTEAFF. The CDR3 coding sequence is TGTGCCAGCAGCTTAGCTCAGGGCAGCACTGAAGCTTTCTTT.

The CDR3 DNA reads TGTGCAAGTCGCGTAATAGCTACTGGGGCCAACGTCCTGACTTTC. It encodes CASRVIATGANVLTF. The chain uses TRBV12-2 and TRBJ2-6; whether TRBD2, the table's D call, matches the DNA was not checked. TRBV12-2 is recorded as a pseudogene. The CDR3 loop spans 15 amino acids.

V and J are TRBV15 and TRBJ2-7, with D uncertain. This CDR3 is 15 amino acids long. From germline, CDR1 is LNHNV and CDR2 YYDKDF (reference sequence). V gave up 4 bases and J gave up 2 bases, with 15 bases separating them. For the CDR3, the DNA is TGTGCCACCAGCATCTCTCCCGGGTTGGCCTACGAGCAGTACTTC. It specifies CATSISPGLAYEQYF.

V is TRBV12-3 or TRBV12-4 and J is TRBJ1-2; a possible D gene is TRBD1 (5 bases). The V end lost 4 bases, the J end lost 8 bases, and 14 bases lay between the germline ends. CDR3 size: 13 residues. CDR3 in amino acids: CASSSAGPLGYTF. CDR3 in DNA: TGTGCCAGCAGTTCCGCGGGACCCCTAGGCTACACCTTC.

The gene calls are TRBV5-4 and TRBJ1-5, with 10 bases fitting TRBD1. Germline lookup yields CDR1 SGHNT and CDR2 YYREEE (reference sequence). This CDR3 comprises 15 residues. The V gene end was trimmed by 0 bases and the J gene end by 4 bases; junction bases not matched to a gene: 1. In DNA, the CDR3 is TGTGCCAGCAGCTTGGGGGGACAGGGGAATCAGCCCCAGCATTTT. It yields the protein CASSLGGQGNQPQHF.

The genes are TRBV6-2 or TRBV6-3 and TRBJ2-7, with TRBD2 as a possible D gene (6 bases). Trimming took off 6 bases at V and 7 bases at J, with 25 bases between the two ends. Germline V lookup: CDR1 MNHEY, CDR2 SVGEGT. The CDR3 has 16 amino acids. The CDR3 loop reads CASSPGQGKRLGEQYF. For the CDR3, the DNA is TGTGCCAGCAGCCCTGGGCAGGGAAAGAGACTAGGGGAGCAGTACTTC.

This chain connects TRBV29-1 to TRBJ2-7, with TRBD1 matching over 9 bases. The germline CDR1 and CDR2 sequences are SQVTM and ANQGSEA. The length of the CDR3 is 16 residues. With 3 bases clipped from V and 5 bases from J, the junction kept 14 bases outside the gene matches. In DNA form, the CDR3 reads TGCAGCGTTGAGAGGAGGGGAGACAGGGGGAGCGACGAGCAGTACTTC. Amino acid sequence: CSVERRGDRGSDEQYF.

The chain carries TRBV19 and TRBJ1-2, with unresolved D. The CDR3 sequence is 12 residues long. Germline CDR1 is LNHDA and CDR2 is SQIVND (reference sequence). V lost 6 bases, J lost 4 bases, and 9 bases lay in between. The DNA for the CDR3 is TGTGCCAGTAGCCAGGCCCCCTATGGCTACACCTTC. This codes for CASSQAPYGYTF.

The genes are TRBV28 and TRBJ1-2, with 7 bases aligning to TRBD1. Looked up from germline, CDR1 is MDHEN and CDR2 is SYDVKM. The V and J ends lost 9 bases and 4 bases, in that order; junction bases with no gene match: 5. The CDR3 has 12 residues. This CDR3 reads CASRQGSYGYTF. For the CDR3, the DNA is TGTGCCAGTAGACAGGGAAGCTATGGCTACACCTTC.

J is TRBJ2-7 and V is TRBV29-1; TRBD2 matches 7 bases. There are 13 residues in the CDR3. CDR1 and CDR2 (germline): SQVTM, ANQGSEA. The V and J ends lost 7 bases and 3 bases, in that order; junction bases with no gene match: 9. The CDR3 region is CSAVLGGVYEQYF. The CDR3 DNA sequence: TGCAGCGCAGTACTTGGGGGGGTCTACGAGCAGTACTTC.

The chain uses TRBV2 and TRBJ1-3; the D is unclear. Germline V gene data show CDR1 as SNHLY and CDR2 as FYNNEI. V lost 3 bases and J 0 bases, leaving 6 bases between the germline ends. This CDR3 region has 14 residues. CDR3 bases: TGTGCCAGCAGTGAGACTTCCTCTGGAAACACCATATATTTT. Translated, it gives CASSETSSGNTIYF.

In DNA form, the CDR3 reads TGTGCCAGCAGTAACAGGGGAGACTATGGCTACACCTTC. Its protein product is CASSNRGDYGYTF. This rearrangement joins TRBV12-3 or TRBV12-4 to TRBJ1-2; 7 bases are shared with TRBD1. Unmatched junction bases numbered 3, after V lost 5 bases and J lost 3 bases. This CDR3 is built from 13 residues.

The V gene is TRBV7-2, the J gene TRBJ2-1; 7 bases match TRBD2. This CDR3 has 16 amino acids. CDR1 and CDR2 from the germline V gene are SGHTA and FQGNSA. V gave up 3 bases and J gave up 2 bases; unmatched junction bases: 7. CDR3 sequence (DNA): TGTGCCAGCAGCTTTTTTGGTAGCGGGCCCTACAATGAGCAGTTCTTC. Translating gives CASSFFGSGPYNEQFF.

The V gene is TRBV30, the J gene TRBJ1-5, with no clear D. The CDR3 extends over 13 amino acids. Trimming took 0 bases from V and 6 from J, leaving 9 bases between them. Germline assignment: CDR1 GTSNPN and CDR2 SVGIG (reference sequence). The CDR3 loop is CAWSVPGIQPQHF. The CDR3 coding sequence is TGTGCCTGGAGTGTACCGGGGATTCAGCCCCAGCATTTT.

The chain combines TRBV6-6 with TRBJ2-2, with D unresolved. Trimming removed 5 bases from V and 0 bases from J, with 13 bases in between. The CDR3 runs to 16 residues. The V gene's germline CDR1 is MNHNY and CDR2 SVGAGI (reference sequence). The CDR3: CASSAYSTSNTGELFF. CDR3 in DNA: TGTGCCAGCAGTGCGTACAGCACATCGAACACCGGGGAGCTGTTTTTT.

The V and J genes are TRBV5-6 and TRBJ1-3; D unresolved. Germline-derived CDR1 and CDR2 are SGHDT and YYEEEE. Trimming stripped 0 bases from V and 2 bases from J, with 12 bases between. The CDR3 spans 16 residues. The CDR3, as DNA: TGTGCCAGCAGCTTGGGGTCGAGGTATACTGGAAACACCATATATTTT. Protein sequence: CASSLGSRYTGNTIYF.

The chain is built from TRBV6-5 and TRBJ1-2, with 9 bases lining up with TRBD1. CDR1 and CDR2 from the germline V gene are MNHEY and SVGAGI. The CDR3 runs 15 residues. J was trimmed by 3 bases and V by 7 bases; bases with no gene match: 9. The CDR3 bases are TGTGCCAGCATTACAGGGGGCCAAGGTGACTATGGCTACACCTTC. Translating it yields CASITGGQGDYGYTF.